This T cell receptor (beta chain) appears in the sequencing data of a study of blood T cell repertoires in COVID-19 (dated by TCRdb to the early 2020s). Study-level background: The collaborator samples originated in the United States, Italy and Spain and spanned the acute and convalescent phases of COVID-19. Where HLA class I and class II types were available, the types were taken from metadata supplied by the sample provider, not from assay-based typing. The material from the prospective study consisted of cDNA or gDNA derived from T cells, B-cell-depleted T cells, or PBMCs. The dataset comprised deeply sampled blood TCRbeta repertoires from subjects exposed to, actively infected with, or recovered from COVID-19. Samples were obtained from the ongoing ImmuneRACE study (first 160 participants) and from 1,000 to 1,500 subjects provided by 6 global collaborators. The repertoires were released in a freely available public database intended as a resource for research on the immune response to SARS-CoV-2. Nearly every sample came with metadata listing a de-identified subject ID, COVID-19 status, age in years and sex. What the study reported, not specific to this receptor: How much clinical and demographic metadata was included differed by source and by participant, and the metadata was provided uncurated.

Each collaborating institution followed its own protocols to collect whole blood in K2EDTA tubes. For TCRbeta analysis, collaborator samples were shipped as frozen whole blood, as isolated PBMCs, or as DNA extracted from either sample type. The immunoSEQ Assay, a bias-controlled multiplex PCR, was used to amplify TCRbeta CDR3 regions from genomic DNA. The source study handled its data this way. The number of nucleated cells in each sample was estimated by amplification of reference gene primers within the assay. To quantify the absolute abundance of each unique TCRbeta CDR3 rearrangement, sequence reads were collapsed and filtered. Productive Simpson clonality was computed per sample as the square root of Simpson's diversity index over productive rearrangements. This immuneACCESS table, as held by TCRdb, lists in-frame sequences with V and J called but not all clones. Of the missing ones, under half trace to an unresolved V gene in checked studies; the others have no known cause. V, J and clone size were drawn from that table, and D and trimming were deduced from the DNA. Present in this sample are about 66,000 clones, roughly 80% of which were seen just once. The biggest ten clones account for more than 6.5% of the sample.

This clone has just a few counts. This clone's antigen is unknown. The record has no base qualities; no much larger clone is one base away. Looking up the germline V gene yields CDR1 SQVTM and CDR2 ANQGSEA. The CDR3 runs 14 amino acids, cysteine and phenylalanine included. This entry keeps only the CDR3 DNA: 42 bases, framed from base 1. Trimming removed 5 bases from V and 1 base from J; the gene matches leave 7 bases unexplained. The receptor was isolated from a man aged 55-75 years with acute or convalescent COVID-19. Material: peripheral blood. The chain employs TRBV29-1 and TRBJ2-5; TRBD2 fits 7 bases in the junction. CDR3 sequence: CSVFGRGIQETQYF. DNA sequence: TGCAGCGTTTTCGGGCGGGGGATCCAAGAGACCCAGTACTTC.